One and the same sample provided the 12 T cell receptor beta chains below, sequenced in a study of blood T cell repertoires in COVID-19. The data were produced by immunoSEQ multiplex PCR, yet TCRdb's version contains in-frame clones alone and is incomplete. The sample comprises approximately 200,000 clones, around 81% of which are singletons, and less than 2.5% rests with the top ten. What was sequenced was peripheral blood. The receptor set was obtained from a woman in her sixties or seventies with acute or convalescent COVID-19.

The chain employs TRBV5-1 and TRBJ1-2; the D gene is possibly TRBD1 (6 bases). This CDR3 is 13 amino acids long. The V gene lost 2 bases and the J gene lost 5 bases, with 10 bases spanning the gap. Germline loops: CDR1 SGHRS, CDR2 YFSETQ. CDR3: CASSLDRSYGYTF. In DNA form, the CDR3 reads TGCGCCAGCAGCTTAGACAGGTCTTATGGCTACACCTTC.

The chain couples TRBV5-5 to TRBJ2-7; the D gene is possibly TRBD1 (6 bases). The V gene's germline CDR1 is SGHKS and CDR2 YYEKEE (reference sequence). This CDR3 contains 15 residues. With 4 bases removed from V and 4 bases from J, the gap between germline ends came to 18 bases. CDR3 sequence (DNA): TGTGCCAGCAGCCACGGGACAAACTCTCCGTACGAGCAGTACTTC. Its translation is CASSHGTNSPYEQYF.

The gene calls are TRBV5-4 and TRBJ2-1; 10 positions match TRBD2. V lost 4 bases to trimming and J lost 6 bases; unmatched junction nucleotides: 13. This CDR3 region has 17 residues. Germline CDR1 and CDR2: SGHNT and YYREEE (reference sequence). CDR3 DNA: TGTGCCAGCAGCAACTCTCTAGCGGGGGCCCGAGGCAATGAGCAGTTCTTC. Translated: CASSNSLAGARGNEQFF.

The chain is built from TRBV29-1 and TRBJ2-1, with 7 bases aligning to TRBD1. Germline assignment: CDR1 SQVTM and CDR2 ANQGSEA. This CDR3 has 12 amino acids. With 7 bases clipped from V and 7 bases from J, the junction kept 7 bases outside the gene matches. In DNA, the CDR3 is TGCAGCGAACGGACAGGTTGGAATGAGCAGTTCTTC. Encoded protein: CSERTGWNEQFF.

The CDR3 DNA reads TGTGCCAGCAGCCCGGGACAAGCGACTTCTAATGAAAAACTGTTTTTT. Encoded protein: CASSPGQATSNEKLFF. This chain uses TRBV5-8 with TRBJ1-4; tentative D call: TRBD1 (6 bases). V was cut by 4 bases and J by 3 bases, with 16 bases left in between. The CDR3 is 16 residues long. From germline, CDR1 is SGHTS and CDR2 YDEGEE.

The V and J genes are TRBV6-1 and TRBJ2-7; D is possibly TRBD2 (5 bases). Germline-derived CDR1 and CDR2 are MNHNS and SASEGT. V was cut by 2 bases and J by 2 bases, with 13 bases left in between. This CDR3 region has 15 residues. CDR3 DNA: TGTGCCAGCAGTGAAAACCTGTCGGGGACCTACGAGCAGTACTTC. The encoded protein is CASSENLSGTYEQYF.

This chain connects TRBV6-2 or TRBV6-3 to TRBJ1-2; TRBD1 agrees at 7 bases. V shed 2 bases and J 0 bases; nucleotides not matched to a gene: 3. The CDR3 sequence is 15 residues long. Germline loops: CDR1 MNHEY, CDR2 SVGEGT. Here the CDR3 reads CASSYTRGPNYGYTF. CDR3 sequence (DNA): TGTGCCAGCAGTTACACGAGGGGGCCTAACTATGGCTACACCTTC.

This sequence joins TRBV19 and TRBJ1-1; D possibly corresponds to TRBD1 (5 bases). Germline CDR1 LNHDA, CDR2 SQIVND (reference sequence). The length of the CDR3 is 18 residues. Trimming stripped 5 bases from V and 3 bases from J, with 25 bases between. CDR3 sequence reads: CASSPFSPGIALDTEAFF. The DNA of the CDR3 is TGTGCCAGTAGTCCCTTCTCTCCAGGGATCGCTCTGGACACTGAAGCTTTCTTT.

The chain is built from TRBV19 and TRBJ1-2; 8 bases align to TRBD1. The germline gives CDR1 LNHDA, CDR2 SQIVND (reference sequence). V trimming: 1 base; J trimming: 7 bases; junction bases outside the gene matches: 11. CDR3 length equals 16 residues. The CDR3 protein is CASSIGRFAGGSGYTF. The CDR3 nucleotides are TGTGCCAGTAGTATAGGGAGGTTTGCAGGGGGCAGTGGCTACACCTTC.

V is TRBV18 and J is TRBJ2-7, with 9 nucleotides matching TRBD1. The germline CDR1 and CDR2 sequences are KGHSH and LQKENI. The CDR3 sequence is 15 residues long. V gave up 4 bases and J gave up 2 bases; unmatched junction bases: 6. For the CDR3, the DNA is TGTGCCAGCTCACAAACCGGGACAGGGACCTACGAGCAGTACTTC. This gives the protein CASSQTGTGTYEQYF.

The chain links TRBV28 to TRBJ2-2; TRBD1 matches 10 bases. V gave up 5 bases and J gave up 6 bases; unmatched junction bases: 6. This CDR3 is 15 amino acids long. CDR1 and CDR2 from the germline V gene are MDHEN and SYDVKM. This CDR3 reads CASSPGTGVPGELFF. In DNA, the CDR3 is TGTGCCAGCAGTCCCGGGACAGGGGTTCCCGGGGAGCTGTTTTTT.

This chain connects TRBV19 to TRBJ2-6; 7 bases agree with TRBD2. Germline V gene data show CDR1 as LNHDA and CDR2 as SQIVND (reference sequence). V gave up 9 bases and J gave up 0 bases; unmatched junction bases: 11. This CDR3 contains 17 residues. The CDR3 DNA sequence: TGTGCCAGCCGGAAACTAGCGTCGCCCTCTGGGGCCAACGTCCTGACTTTC. Translated: CASRKLASPSGANVLTF.